The entry below gives a single TCR beta chain sequence along with its context. The antigen remains unidentified. The record originates from a study of CD8+ T cells in alopecia areata. Study-wide points: The study found TCR sharing across patients less clear than in mice, possibly for HLA reasons.

The V end lost 7 bases, the J end lost 4 bases, and 10 bases lay between the germline ends. From germline, CDR1 is SNHLY and CDR2 FYNNEI. The CDR3 covers 12 residues. RNA was extracted and reverse transcribed into cDNA as the sequencing template. The method was immunoSEQ multiplex PCR; TCRdb's version includes in-frame clones alone and lacks a portion of them. The sample yields fewer than 110,000 clones, 45% to 60% seen once. The TCR originated in a human donor in good health. The sample consisted of CD4+ T cells sorted from blood. The J gene is TRBJ2-5, the V gene TRBV2; D gene uncertain. The CDR3: CASIGSRETQYF. The CDR3 DNA sequence: TGTGCCAGCATCGGTTCGCGAGAGACCCAGTACTTC.